One sample yielded the 24 T cell receptor beta chains listed below, sequenced in a study of shared clonotypes between healthy human individuals. The table came from immunoSEQ multiplex PCR; TCRdb's copy has only in-frame clones and leaves some out. The sample has hundreds of thousands of clones; around three quarters are singletons. Material for sequencing was memory CD4+ T cells sorted from blood. The subset was: CD45RA-negative fraction. The source is a woman aged 25-40 years in good health.

V is TRBV10-3 and J is TRBJ2-7; D is possibly TRBD2 (6 bases). Trimming cost V 11 bases and J 2 bases, with 13 bases left between them. CDR3 length: 12 residues. Germline assignment: CDR1 ENHRY and CDR2 SYGVKD. The CDR3 bases are TGTGCCTCCGGACCGGGGGCCTACGAGCAGTACTTC. Translating gives CASGPGAYEQYF.

J is TRBJ2-2 and V is TRBV5-1; D is ambiguous. Germline lookup yields CDR1 SGHRS and CDR2 YFSETQ. Trimming took off 1 base at V and 5 bases at J, with 6 bases between the two ends. The CDR3 contains 13 residues. CDR3 in amino acids: CASSLMTTGELFF. The DNA for the CDR3 is TGCGCCAGCAGCTTGATGACAACCGGGGAGCTGTTTTTT.

This chain uses TRBV10-1 with TRBJ2-7; 9 bases line up with TRBD1. The CDR3 runs 13 residues. After removal of 6 bases from V and 3 bases from J, the junction contained 3 bases not matched to a gene. Germline V CDR1 and CDR2: WNHNN, SYGVQD (reference sequence). This CDR3 reads CASSRDRDYEQYF. The CDR3 DNA reads TGCGCCAGCAGCCGGGACAGGGACTACGAGCAGTACTTC.

The V gene is TRBV10-1, the J gene TRBJ1-1; possibly TRBD1 for D (5 bases). This CDR3 is built from 18 residues. Trimming stripped 6 bases from V and 4 bases from J, with 27 bases between. CDR1 is WNHNN, CDR2 SYGVQD, per germline (reference sequence). The CDR3 DNA sequence: TGCGCCAGCAGCCCTGGAAATCGGGGACGCCGGGGGGGCACTGAAGCTTTCTTT. This encodes CASSPGNRGRRGGTEAFF.

The V gene is TRBV5-4, the J gene TRBJ1-1, with D uncertain. Trimming left V 1 base short and J 1 base short, with 5 bases between. This CDR3 has 13 amino acids. The germline gives CDR1 SGHNT, CDR2 YYREEE (reference sequence). The CDR3 region has the DNA TGTGCCAGCAGCTTGCCCCAGAACACTGAAGCTTTCTTT. It translates to CASSLPQNTEAFF.

This chain links TRBV11-2 with TRBJ2-2; D possibly matches TRBD1 or TRBD2 (5 bases each). Deletions cut 2 bases from V and 7 bases from J, with 11 bases between. The germline V gene encodes CDR1 SGHAT and CDR2 FQNNGV. The CDR3 runs to 14 residues. The CDR3 spells CASSLQGVDGELFF. The CDR3 nucleotides read TGTGCCAGCAGCTTACAGGGAGTAGACGGGGAGCTGTTTTTT.

The chain joins TRBV5-1 to TRBJ2-7; D possibly corresponds to TRBD2 (6 bases). Germline CDR1 SGHRS, CDR2 YFSETQ. The CDR3 spans 16 residues. V lost 4 bases, J lost 0 bases, and 17 bases lay in between. The CDR3: CASSPGGTSSSYEQYF. CDR3 nucleotide sequence: TGCGCCAGCAGCCCTGGGGGGACCTCCAGCTCCTACGAGCAGTACTTC.

The rearrangement joins TRBV28 to TRBJ1-2, with D hard to call. Germline CDR1 MDHEN, CDR2 SYDVKM. V lost 7 bases, J lost 5 bases, and 20 bases lay in between. The CDR3 has 15 residues. CDR3 loop: CASTPWEAQGYGYTF. The CDR3 nucleotides read TGTGCCAGCACCCCTTGGGAGGCCCAAGGGTATGGCTACACCTTC.

The gene calls are TRBV25-1 and TRBJ1-4, with a possible D match to TRBD1 (5 bases). Germline V CDR1 and CDR2: MGHDK, SYGVNS. Trimming removed 5 bases from V and 0 bases from J, with 13 bases in between. This CDR3 has 16 amino acids. The CDR3 bases are TGTGCCAGCAGTAGTCCCCAGGGAGCAACTAATGAAAAACTGTTTTTT. This encodes CASSSPQGATNEKLFF.

This clone was observed a handful of times. The chain couples TRBV20-1 to TRBJ2-5, with unresolved D. The length of the CDR3 is 11 residues. Per the germline V gene, CDR1 is DFQATT and CDR2 is SNEGSKA (reference sequence). Trimming left V 0 bases short and J 7 bases short, with 6 bases between. The DNA for the CDR3 is TGCAGTGCTAGAGATCAGCGGACCCAGTACTTC. Encoded protein: CSARDQRTQYF.

This chain links TRBV9 with TRBJ1-1; 9 nucleotides match TRBD1. The V gene's germline CDR1 is SGDLS and CDR2 YYNGEE. Trimming took 1 base from V and 3 from J; bases not matched to a gene: 7. This CDR3 is built from 16 residues. CDR3 nucleotides: TGTGCCAGCAGCGTAACCGGGACAGGGATCGACACTGAAGCTTTCTTT. It codes for CASSVTGTGIDTEAFF.

The chain uses TRBV19 and TRBJ1-1; D gene unclear. Germline CDR1 LNHDA, CDR2 SQIVND (reference sequence). This CDR3 region has 13 residues. The ends were cut back, 5 bases at V and 6 bases at J, with 13 bases in the middle. As DNA, the CDR3 is TGTGCCAGTAGTCCCCTCAGCCCGGCTGAAGCTTTCTTT. It encodes CASSPLSPAEAFF.

J is TRBJ1-2 and V is TRBV2; no firm D call. The CDR3 sequence is 12 residues long. CDR1 is SNHLY and CDR2 is FYNNEI in the germline V gene. The V and J ends lost 8 bases and 3 bases respectively, with 10 bases between them. CDR3 sequence (DNA): TGTGCCAGCGGCGGGATGTACTATGGCTACACCTTC. Amino acid sequence: CASGGMYYGYTF.

V gene TRBV28 combines with J gene TRBJ2-5; TRBD2 agrees at 7 bases. Per the germline V gene, CDR1 is MDHEN and CDR2 is SYDVKM. Trimming at V came to 2 bases and at J to 2 bases, leaving 5 bases not matched to a gene. The CDR3 is 15 amino acids. Written as DNA, the CDR3 is TGTGCCAGCAGTTTAGTGGGAGGGATGCAAGAGACCCAGTACTTC. Its translation: CASSLVGGMQETQYF.

The chain is built from TRBV4-2 and TRBJ2-3; TRBD2 matches 13 bases. Germline assignment: CDR1 LGHNA and CDR2 YNFKEQ. This CDR3 has 18 residues. Germline trimming cut 3 bases from V and 6 bases from J; bases unmatched to any gene: 12. CDR3 DNA sequence: TGTGCCAGCAGCCAGGGGACTAGCGGGGCCGTGGGGTGGGATACGCAGTATTTT. This encodes CASSQGTSGAVGWDTQYF.

The chain links TRBV6-5 to TRBJ1-4; D is possibly TRBD1 (6 bases). V lost 7 bases, J lost 5 bases, and 14 bases lay in between. The CDR3 is 14 residues long. CDR1 is MNHEY and CDR2 is SVGAGI in the germline V gene. CDR3 loop: CASKRTASNEKLFF. Written as DNA, the CDR3 is TGTGCCAGCAAAAGGACAGCCTCCAATGAAAAACTGTTTTTT.

V usage is TRBV10-2 and J usage is TRBJ1-5; perhaps TRBD1 as D (5 bases). V was pared by 4 bases and J by 0 bases, with 13 bases between. Germline V gene data show CDR1 as WSHSY and CDR2 as SAAADI. This CDR3 is built from 16 residues. The CDR3 sequence is CASSGQGWYSNQPQHF. CDR3 DNA sequence: TGCGCCAGCAGTGGGCAGGGTTGGTATAGCAATCAGCCCCAGCATTTT.

The V gene is TRBV9, the J gene TRBJ1-2, with D maybe TRBD1 (6 bases). The V end lost 2 bases, the J end lost 0 bases, and 11 bases lay between the germline ends. The CDR3 runs to 15 residues. Germline lookup yields CDR1 SGDLS and CDR2 YYNGEE. The DNA of the CDR3 is TGTGCCAGCAGCGTGTCCGGGACACCTAACTATGGCTACACCTTC. Its protein is CASSVSGTPNYGYTF.

This clone was picked up many times. The rearrangement uses TRBV7-6 and TRBJ2-2; D not certain. V was shortened by 6 bases and J by 7 bases, with 21 bases between the two germline ends. Germline lookup yields CDR1 SGHVS and CDR2 FNYEAQ. This CDR3 spans 16 amino acids. CDR3 loop: CASSYFLISGGGELFF. The DNA of the CDR3 is TGTGCCAGCAGTTATTTTCTGATATCGGGTGGCGGGGAGCTGTTTTTT. Variable domain in full (rest from reference TRBV7-6 and TRBJ2-2): GAGVSQSPRYKVTKRGQDVALRCDPISGHVSLYWYRQALGQGPEFLTYFNYEAQQDKSGLPNDRFSAERPEGSISTLTIQRTEQRDSAMYRCASSYFLISGGGELFFGEGSRLTVL.

The CDR3 bases are TGTGCCAGCAGCTTGAGTACTAGCGGGAGGGTTGAGCAGTTCTTC. It yields the protein CASSLSTSGRVEQFF. This chain joins TRBV5-4 and TRBJ2-1; 13 bases fit TRBD2. CDR3 length: 15 residues. The J segment lost 9 bases and the V segment lost 1 base, leaving 4 bases of the junction unmatched. Germline-derived CDR1 and CDR2 are SGHNT and YYREEE (reference sequence).

The chain uses TRBV15 and TRBJ1-4, with D maybe TRBD1 (5 bases). Germline CDR1 reads LNHNV; CDR2 reads YYDKDF (reference sequence). The CDR3 consists of 14 residues. Trimming pared 5 bases from V and 8 bases from J, leaving 15 bases between. This CDR3 is CATSLGQPAEKLFF. Here the CDR3 DNA reads TGTGCCACCAGCCTGGGGCAGCCTGCCGAAAAACTGTTTTTT.

V usage is TRBV4-1 and J usage is TRBJ1-4, with D hard to call. Germline assignment: CDR1 MGHRA and CDR2 YSYEKL. Trimming shortened V by 4 bases and J by 7 bases, and 10 bases separated the two germline ends. There are 13 residues in the CDR3. The CDR3 loop reads CASSLTGGEKLFF. The CDR3 DNA reads as TGCGCCAGCAGCCTAACGGGCGGTGAAAAACTGTTTTTT.

The gene calls are TRBV5-1 and TRBJ1-5; TRBD1 aligns across 9 bases. The length of the CDR3 is 15 residues. V dropped 4 bases and J dropped 3; count of bases not matched to a gene: 5. Germline values: CDR1 SGHRS, CDR2 YFSETQ. As DNA, the CDR3 is TGCGCCAGCAGCGACGGACAGGGGAACAATCAGCCCCAGCATTTT. Translation gives CASSDGQGNNQPQHF.

This clone was seen a single time. The rearrangement uses TRBV5-1 and TRBJ2-1; 9 nucleotides agree with TRBD2. This CDR3 comprises 15 residues. V trimming: 3 bases; J trimming: 6 bases; junction bases outside the gene matches: 7. In germline, CDR1 is SGHRS, CDR2 YFSETQ. The CDR3 region is CASSWTGTSTNEQFF. In DNA, the CDR3 is TGCGCCAGCAGCTGGACCGGGACTAGCACCAATGAGCAGTTCTTC.